This T cell receptor beta chain was sequenced in a study of T cells after yellow fever vaccination. Across the study: Fractions of limited cellularity were prepared by means of SMART-Seq v4 Ultra Low Input.

General study findings and limits: Peaking on day 5 versus 15, the secondary response was faster but weaker. Re-detected after boosting: most primary clones, almost 97% of CD4 and under 90% of CD8.

TCRdb re-derived calls from the 5' RACE reads in MiXCR, one entry per CDR3 protein. In the table there are roughly 500,000 distinct CDR3 sequences, roughly 21% of which are singletons. In germline, CDR1 is ENHRY, CDR2 SYGVKD. This CDR3 comprises 15 residues. Trimming left V 5 bases short and J 5 bases short, with 18 bases between. This clonotype was seen more than once but under ten times. Its antigen is undetermined. This TCR was sampled from a man aged 30 to 45 who received the YFV17D yellow fever vaccine. The sample in question was PBMCs, obtained 15 days after the yellow fever booster vaccination. The rearrangement uses TRBV10-3 and TRBJ2-5, with TRBD2 as a possible D gene (6 bases). CDR3 sequence: CAISRGADSGETQYF. CDR3 coding DNA: TGTGCCATCAGTCGTGGAGCCGATAGCGGTGAGACCCAGTACTTC.